The entry below describes one TCR beta chain. This receptor's antigen is unknown. No base-level quality is on record; no much larger clone is a single base apart. The data are from a study of shared clonotypes between healthy human individuals (TCRdb year 2020). Looking at the study overall: Two women and a few men aged 18 to 49 years were included in the cohort. For each donor, CD4 naive and CD4 memory were each given three plates, CD8 naive was given two plates, and CD8 memory was given one plate. The study deeply sequenced blood TCR repertoires of several healthy adults to estimate repertoire size and the extent of clonotype sharing between individuals. To increase sequencing depth and limit assay-specific biases, TCR repertoire library preparation and sequencing were carried out by different laboratories using diverse techniques. Between about 0.94 and 10 billion PBMCs per donor were obtained by leukapheresis. What the work shows at the level of the full study, not this receptor alone: Clonotypes shared by all four sorted-subset donors showed higher generation probabilities than non-shared clonotypes. Because the study included only a small number of donors, the genetic and exposure-history diversity represented was limited. Sampling was limited to blood, and TCR repertoires in tissue likely differ from TCR repertoires in blood. Pairwise subsampling indicated that sequencing depth was expected to affect the degree of clonotype sharing among donors. Incomplete sequencing was indicated by rarefaction of sorted-subset datasets, despite the large sequencing depth. Estimated clonotype richness was generally larger for naive than for memory subsets. When several donors were compared, the shared fraction of clonotypes was about 5% for naive CD4, roughly 3.3% for naive CD8, more than 2% for memory CD4, and less than 0.5% for memory CD8.

The donors were healthy, HIV-negative adults with no recently reported acute infections or vaccinations. Every donor was a Caucasian adult living in Nashville, Tennessee, USA. CD8 memory samples were composed of magnetically selected CD45RO+ cells combined with CCR7-negative CD45RA+ effector memory (TemRA) cells. After blood collection by leukapheresis, PBMCs were isolated using Ficoll-Histopaque density gradient centrifugation and then cryopreserved in the vapor phase of liquid nitrogen. Purity and quantity of every magnetically sorted T cell population were checked by analytical flow cytometry. Each sorted fraction had its genomic DNA isolated and then quantified by UV absorbance on a Nanodrop 2000c. TCR CDR3 regions were amplified from genomic DNA by multiplex PCR using the deep immunoSEQ assay. For each cell subset, the extracted genomic DNA was distributed evenly across all wells of several immunoSEQ 96-well plates, and each plate served as one replicate. Each replicate PCR for sorted subsets received about 0.2 ug genomic DNA, equal to tens of thousands of T cell genomes. Purified libraries were measured with a Qubit 3.0 fluorometer, size-checked on a Bioanalyzer 2100, and measured again with the KAPA Library Quantification kit. Every immunoSEQ 96-well plate was sequenced on a dedicated single-read 150-cycle Illumina NextSeq 550 flow cell. Turning to the authors' computational methods: Because the immunoSEQ output held only junctional sequences and lacked quality scores, the filtering could not match the filtering applied to full-length reads. To assign V/J genes and CDR3, sequences were annotated using PyIR, a Python wrapper for IgBLAST v1.9, with IMGT germline references. Reads were removed for weak V/J assignments (E-value above 1e-6), missing CDR3, stop codons, out-of-frame junctions, or ambiguous translated residues. V3J clonotypes were defined as sequences sharing an identical inferred V gene, J gene, and CDR3 amino acid sequence. The percentage overlap between two repertoires was calculated by dividing the number of shared unique clonotypes by the size of the smaller repertoire. Repertoire richness was assessed with RTK rarefaction, the Chao1 estimator, and Recon v2.1 estimates of unobserved clonotypes. Generation probabilities for all TCRbeta clonotypes obtained by the gDNA method from a handful of donors were computed using OLGA. Entries here come from immuneACCESS through TCRdb and include only in-frame sequences with V and J called. Some clones fail to appear in such tables; in the studies checked, an unresolved V gene covers under half of the shortfall, and the cause of the remainder is unknown. Clonal size and the V and J genes are those of that table, whereas D and trimming came from the DNA. The sample table contains roughly 720,000 clones; only one count was recorded for 90% of them. The ten largest clones represent around a third of the sample.

From the cysteine through the phenylalanine, the CDR3 covers 13 amino acids. Only the CDR3 DNA is retained, 39 bases long and in frame from the first base. Sequences MDHEN (CDR1) and SYDVKM (CDR2) are obtained from the germline V gene. The junction carries 8 bases between V and J, which are trimmed by 3 bases and 2 bases respectively. The material sequenced was memory CD8+ T cells from PBMCs. The cell subset or site label on this specimen signifies: CD45RO+ cells pooled with CCR7-negative TemRA cells. The V gene is TRBV28 and the J gene is TRBJ2-7; TRBD2 is a possible D gene, resting on 5 matching bases. This clonotype was obtained from a man between 18 and 35 years old in good health. Some clones in this sample may be carry-over from other donors' samples. The nucleotide sequence is TGTGCCAGCAGTTTCGAGGAGGCCTACGAGCAGTACTTC. The translation is CASSFEEAYEQYF.